Following are 29 T cell receptor beta chains from one sample sequenced in a study of blood T cells in healthy people across ages. Using a J-beta primer mix together with a sample-barcoded 5' primer, a second PCR was run for roughly 7 to 12 cycles. TCRdb reanalysed the 5' RACE reads using MiXCR and keeps one entry per CDR3 protein. Of some 800,000 distinct CDR3 sequences listed, 25% are singletons. The sample was also linked to a second study, of T cells of mothers and their children.

Sample: blood. The receptors derive from a boy between 10 and 17 years old in good health.

The CDR3 sequence: CATSSRNNQETQYF. The CDR3 coding sequence is TGTGCCACCAGCAGTCGAAATAATCAGGAGACCCAGTACTTC. The chain uses TRBV15 and TRBJ2-5; D unresolved. Germline-derived CDR1 and CDR2 are LNHNV and YYDKDF (reference sequence). Trimming removed 3 bases from V and 5 bases from J, with 13 bases in between. There are 14 residues in the CDR3.

The genes are TRBV6-6 and TRBJ1-5, with a tentative D call TRBD1 (5 bases). CDR1 is MNHNY and CDR2 is SVGAGI in the germline V gene (reference sequence). The CDR3 runs 13 residues. The V and J ends lost 4 bases and 6 bases respectively, with 10 bases between them. The CDR3: CASSSLDSQPQHF. CDR3 nucleotides: TGTGCCAGCAGTTCCCTAGACAGTCAGCCCCAGCATTTT.

The J gene is TRBJ1-3, the V gene TRBV7-2; 10 nucleotides agree with TRBD1. Trimming cost V 5 bases and J 0 bases; bases outside gene matches: 10. CDR1 SGHTA and CDR2 FQGNSA come from the germline V gene. The CDR3 consists of 18 residues. The CDR3 loop is CASSHRDRGPRSGNTIYF. The CDR3 DNA is TGTGCCAGCAGCCACCGGGACAGGGGCCCTCGCTCTGGAAACACCATATATTTT.

This clonotype came up a few times. This sequence joins TRBV15 and TRBJ1-5, with D possibly matching TRBD1 (5 bases). The CDR3 spans 14 residues. Germline V gene data show CDR1 as LNHNV and CDR2 as YYDKDF (reference sequence). V lost 2 bases, J lost 4 bases, and 9 bases lay in between. The CDR3 coding sequence is TGTGCCACCAGCAGACTAGACAGTAATCAGCCCCAGCATTTT. Protein: CATSRLDSNQPQHF.

This clonotype has a single count. J is TRBJ2-5 and V is TRBV23-1; 7 positions match TRBD2. TRBV23-1 is an open reading frame whose function is uncertain. The trim removed 3 bases at V and 4 bases at J, leaving 5 bases unmatched. The CDR3 contains 14 residues. CDR3 nucleotide sequence: TGCGCCAGCAGTCATCGGGACTATCGAGAGACCCAGTACTTC. It specifies CASSHRDYRETQYF.

The chain couples TRBV2 to TRBJ2-1, with D perhaps matching TRBD1 or TRBD2 (5 bases each). The germline gives CDR1 SNHLY, CDR2 FYNNEI. Trimming shortened V by 8 bases and J by 5 bases, and 13 bases separated the two germline ends. This CDR3 is 13 amino acids long. The CDR3 DNA is TGTGCCAGCGGGACCCGGGATAACAATGAGCAGTTCTTC. It codes for CASGTRDNNEQFF.

This clonotype was detected only a few times. The V call is TRBV27, the J call TRBJ2-5; no firm D call. The J call may be faulty, since TRBJ2-7 better matches the DNA end. Germline V gene data show CDR1 as MNHEY and CDR2 as SMNVEV (reference sequence). The CDR3 spans 13 residues. This chain's CDR3 is CASSSPMRSEQYF. The CDR3 DNA is TGTGCCAGCAGTTCCCCTATGAGGAGCGAGCAGTACTTC.

This clonotype appeared a few times. The chain has TRBV11-2 and TRBJ2-3; 9 bases are a match to TRBD1. V lost 4 bases and J lost 3; bases outside the gene matches: 5. From germline, CDR1 is SGHAT and CDR2 FQNNGV. The CDR3 runs 15 residues. The CDR3 loop is CASSSRTGETDTQYF. DNA of the CDR3: TGTGCCAGCAGCTCGCGGACAGGGGAGACAGATACGCAGTATTTT.

A few counts support this clonotype. DNA of the CDR3: TGCAGCGTGTTGACCGGGACTCACTACGAGCAGTACTTC. Translated, it gives CSVLTGTHYEQYF. The chain employs TRBV29-1 and TRBJ2-7; tentative D call: TRBD2 (6 bases). Per the germline V gene, CDR1 is SQVTM and CDR2 is ANQGSEA. The CDR3 runs 13 residues. The ends were cut back, 6 bases at V and 3 bases at J, with 15 bases in the middle.

This clonotype was recorded at least ten times. The chain is built from TRBV29-1 and TRBJ2-1; no reliable D call. Germline V lookup: CDR1 SQVTM, CDR2 ANQGSEA. Trimming took off 4 bases at V and 0 bases at J, with 10 bases between the two ends. This CDR3 is 14 amino acids long. CDR3 DNA: TGCAGCGTTGTCTACTGGAGCTCCTACAATGAGCAGTTCTTC. It encodes CSVVYWSSYNEQFF.

The DNA of the CDR3 is TGCAGCGTTGAAGATGAGAAGACTAAAGAGCAGTTCTTC. This translates into CSVEDEKTKEQFF. This sequence joins TRBV29-1 and TRBJ2-1; a weak D match, TRBD2 (5 bases). The germline V gene has CDR1 SQVTM and CDR2 ANQGSEA. The CDR3 sequence is 13 residues long. Trimming left V 0 bases short and J 10 bases short, with 13 bases between.

The CDR3 DNA is TGTGCCAGCAGCCGCCTCGGCTATGGCTACACCTTC. Translation: CASSRLGYGYTF. This chain links TRBV7-2 with TRBJ1-2; D uncertain. The germline V gene encodes CDR1 SGHTA and CDR2 FQGNSA. Trimming took 5 bases from V and 4 from J, leaving 8 bases between them. The CDR3 loop spans 12 amino acids.

Comments on this clonotype: Germline and junction disagree at one end, which may indicate a read error. The CDR3 loop is CANSSYKAATGTNEELFF. The CDR3 DNA reads as TGTGCCAACAGCTCCTACAAAGCGGCTACGGGGACTAATGAAGAACTGTTTTTT. J is TRBJ1-4 and V is TRBV5-6; a weak D match, TRBD1 (5 bases). Looked up from germline, CDR1 is SGHDT and CDR2 is YYEEEE. CDR3 size: 18 residues.

The chain has TRBV7-9 and TRBJ2-3; D is unclear. The V gene lost 0 bases and the J gene lost 2 bases, with 12 bases spanning the gap. This CDR3 has 16 residues. Germline assignment: CDR1 SEHNR and CDR2 FQNEAQ (reference sequence). CDR3 in DNA: TGTGCCAGCAGCTTAGCTGGCGGCCTCGACACAGATACGCAGTATTTT. Its protein product is CASSLAGGLDTDTQYF.

There are a few counts of this clonotype. The J gene is TRBJ2-5, the V gene TRBV20-1; TRBD1 agrees at 8 bases. Judging by the DNA end, TRBJ2-7 fits better; the J call may be wrong. The CDR3 spans 16 residues. Germline V gene lookup returns CDR1 DFQATT and CDR2 SNEGSKA (reference sequence). CDR3 DNA: TGCAGTGCTAGAGGGGGCCGGACAGGGCCTTCCTACGAGCAGTACTTC. It codes for CSARGGRTGPSYEQYF.

V usage is TRBV11-1 and J usage is TRBJ2-4, with TRBD1 as a possible D gene (6 bases). Germline assignment: CDR1 SGHAT and CDR2 FQDESV (reference sequence). The ends were cut back, 5 bases at V and 1 base at J, with 15 bases in the middle. The CDR3 has 16 amino acids. The CDR3 DNA reads as TGTGCCAGCAGCGGTAGGCTTCAGGGGGCCAAAAACATTCAGTACTTC. Its translation is CASSGRLQGAKNIQYF.

Notes on this clonotype: One end of the junction varies from germline; a read error may be responsible. The CDR3 DNA sequence: TGTGCCAGCCTTCAAGGAGGCACGACCTACGAGCGGTACTTC. It codes for CASLQGGTTYERYF. The rearrangement links TRBV28 to TRBJ2-7, with D possibly being TRBD2 (5 bases). This CDR3 is built from 14 residues. The germline gives CDR1 MDHEN, CDR2 SYDVKM.

V usage is TRBV9 and J usage is TRBJ2-1, with a tentative D call TRBD2 (5 bases). The CDR3 sequence is 18 residues long. Germline CDR1 reads SGDLS; CDR2 reads YYNGEE. V was trimmed by 0 bases and J by 9 bases, leaving 25 bases between them. DNA of the CDR3: TGTGCCAGCAGCGTAGCTGGGATGGGTCTAGCCTGGTTGGGTGAGCAGTTCTTC. It yields the protein CASSVAGMGLAWLGEQFF.

V usage is TRBV20-1 and J usage is TRBJ2-7; TRBD1 aligns across 7 bases. The CDR3 contains 13 residues. With V trimmed by 6 bases and J by 3 bases, 8 bases remained unmatched. The germline V gene has CDR1 DFQATT and CDR2 SNEGSKA (reference sequence). CDR3 loop: CSARPTGDYEQYF. CDR3 in DNA: TGCAGTGCCAGACCAACAGGGGACTACGAGCAGTACTTC.

This sequence joins TRBV20-1 and TRBJ2-5, with D unclear. The J call may be faulty, since TRBJ2-7 better matches the DNA end. Germline V CDR1 and CDR2: DFQATT, SNEGSKA (reference sequence). The CDR3 is 15 residues long. CDR3 sequence (DNA): TGCAGCGCCTACACTCTGAAGGATCCCTCCTACGAGCAGTACTTC. It yields the protein CSAYTLKDPSYEQYF.

This clonotype was seen a few times. At one of its ends the junction is not consistent with the germline gene, which may arise from a read error. The gene calls are TRBV12-3 or TRBV12-4 and TRBJ1-1; D might be TRBD1 (5 bases). The CDR3 sequence is 14 residues long. CDR3 nucleotides: TGTGCCAGCAGGCCTTCAGGGACGGTTACTGGAGCTTTCTTT. Translating it yields CASRPSGTVTGAFF.

This clonotype has just a few counts. This rearrangement joins TRBV12-3 or TRBV12-4 to TRBJ1-6; 7 nucleotides align to TRBD1. The V and J ends lost 7 bases and 5 bases, in that order; junction bases with no gene match: 5. The CDR3 sequence is 14 residues long. CDR3 amino acids: CASNSGQDNSPLHF. The CDR3, as DNA: TGTGCCAGCAACTCAGGACAGGATAATTCACCCCTCCACTTT.

The chain employs TRBV7-2 and TRBJ1-5; maybe TRBD1 (6 bases). The length of the CDR3 is 16 residues. V dropped 2 bases and J dropped 4 bases, with 15 bases sitting between them. The germline V gene has CDR1 SGHTA and CDR2 FQGNSA. CDR3 sequence (DNA): TGTGCCAGCAGCTTAAGGGGGTCGGGGGCAAATCAGCCCCAGCATTTT. This translates into CASSLRGSGANQPQHF.

This clonotype appeared a single time. The J gene is TRBJ2-7, the V gene TRBV7-6; D possibly corresponds to TRBD1 (5 bases). The length of the CDR3 is 16 residues. Germline lookup yields CDR1 SGHVS and CDR2 FNYEAQ. V lost 1 base and J lost 4, with 17 bases in between. The CDR3 loop is CASSLVVSGPPYEQYF. In nucleotides, the CDR3 is TGTGCCAGCAGCTTAGTAGTGTCAGGGCCCCCGTACGAGCAGTACTTC.

V is TRBV5-5 and J is TRBJ2-5; 11 bases are a match to TRBD2. This CDR3 is 15 amino acids long. V lost 0 bases, J lost 5 bases, and 3 bases stayed unmatched. CDR1 SGHKS and CDR2 YYEKEE come from the germline V gene (reference sequence). DNA for the CDR3: TGTGCCAGCAGCTTGGCCGCTAGCGGGGGGGAGACCCAGTACTTC. This gives the protein CASSLAASGGETQYF. Based on the CDR3 plus reference TRBV5-5 and TRBJ2-5, the full variable domain is DAGVTQSPTHLIKTRGQQVTLRCSPISGHKSVSWYQQVLGQGPQFIFQYYEKEERGRGNFPDRFSARQFPNYSSELNVNALLLGDSALYLCASSLAASGGETQYFGPGTRLLVL.

This clonotype turned up a few times. J is TRBJ2-5 and V is TRBV7-9; D may be TRBD1 or TRBD2 (5 bases each). With 4 bases removed from V and 4 bases from J, the gap between germline ends came to 22 bases. This CDR3 is 17 amino acids long. CDR1 and CDR2 from the germline V gene are SEHNR and FQNEAQ (reference sequence). The CDR3 nucleotides are TGTGCCAGCAGCTCCGCTTTTGGGACCCCGAGGATAGAGACCCAGTACTTC. Translation: CASSSAFGTPRIETQYF.

This chain links TRBV29-1 with TRBJ2-5; no clear D. Germline CDR1 reads SQVTM; CDR2 reads ANQGSEA. The CDR3 runs 12 residues. Trimming removed 3 bases from V and 1 base from J, with 6 bases in between. CDR3 DNA sequence: TGCAGCGTTGATTGGGGCCAAGAGACCCAGTACTTC. Amino acids: CSVDWGQETQYF. Full variable domain (rest looked up from reference TRBV29-1 and TRBJ2-5): SAVISQKPSRDICQRGTSLTIQCQVDSQVTMMFWYRQQPGQSLTLIATANQGSEATYESGFVIDKFPISRPNLTFSTLTVSNMSPEDSSIYLCSVDWGQETQYFGPGTRLLVL.

V usage is TRBV29-1 and J usage is TRBJ2-3; 8 nucleotides match TRBD1. Germline CDR1 and CDR2: SQVTM and ANQGSEA. This CDR3 comprises 13 residues. V dropped 3 bases and J dropped 2; count of bases not matched to a gene: 1. The CDR3 nucleotides are TGCAGCGTTGAGACAGGGGCCACAGATACGCAGTATTTT. This sequence encodes CSVETGATDTQYF.

This chain links TRBV5-1 with TRBJ1-2; no clear D. This CDR3 contains 13 residues. V was clipped by 0 bases and J by 4 bases, with 7 bases between them. CDR1 and CDR2 from the germline V gene are SGHRS and YFSETQ. The CDR3 sequence: CASSLEAIYGYTF. The DNA for the CDR3 is TGCGCCAGCAGCTTGGAGGCGATCTATGGCTACACCTTC.